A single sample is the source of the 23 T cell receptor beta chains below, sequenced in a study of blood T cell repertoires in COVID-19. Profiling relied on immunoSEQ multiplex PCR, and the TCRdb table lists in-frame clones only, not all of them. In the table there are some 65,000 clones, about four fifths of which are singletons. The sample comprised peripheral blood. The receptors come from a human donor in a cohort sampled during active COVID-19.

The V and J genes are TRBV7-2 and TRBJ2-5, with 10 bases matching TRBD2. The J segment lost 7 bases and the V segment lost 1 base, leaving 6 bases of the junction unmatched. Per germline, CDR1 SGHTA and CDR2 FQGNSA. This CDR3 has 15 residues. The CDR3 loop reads CASSLGLAGDWTQYF. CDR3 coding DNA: TGTGCCAGCAGCTTAGGGCTAGCGGGAGATTGGACCCAGTACTTC.

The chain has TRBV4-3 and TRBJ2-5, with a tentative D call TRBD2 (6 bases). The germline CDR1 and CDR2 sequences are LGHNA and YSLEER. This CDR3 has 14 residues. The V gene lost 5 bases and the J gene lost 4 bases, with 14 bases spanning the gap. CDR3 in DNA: TGCGCCAGCAGCTGGGGAGGCCCCAGAGAGACCCAGTACTTC. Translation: CASSWGGPRETQYF.

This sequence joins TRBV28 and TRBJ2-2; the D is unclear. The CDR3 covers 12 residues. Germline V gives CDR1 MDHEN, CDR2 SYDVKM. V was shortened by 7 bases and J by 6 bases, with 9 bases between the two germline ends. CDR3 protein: CASNRVSGELFF. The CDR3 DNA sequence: TGTGCCAGCAATCGGGTCTCCGGGGAGCTGTTTTTT.

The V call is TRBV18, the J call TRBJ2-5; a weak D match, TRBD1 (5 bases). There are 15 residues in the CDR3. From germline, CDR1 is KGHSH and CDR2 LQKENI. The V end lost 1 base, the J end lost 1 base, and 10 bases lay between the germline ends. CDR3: CASSPRRTGQETQYF. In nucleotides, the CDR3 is TGTGCCAGCTCACCACGTCGAACAGGCCAAGAGACCCAGTACTTC.

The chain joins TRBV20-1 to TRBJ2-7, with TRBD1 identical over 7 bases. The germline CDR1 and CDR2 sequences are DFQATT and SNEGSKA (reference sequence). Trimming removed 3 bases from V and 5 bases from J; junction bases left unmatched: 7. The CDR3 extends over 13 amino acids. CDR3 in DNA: TGCAGTGCTAGTAGCCAGGGGGATGACGAGCAGTACTTC. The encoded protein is CSASSQGDDEQYF.

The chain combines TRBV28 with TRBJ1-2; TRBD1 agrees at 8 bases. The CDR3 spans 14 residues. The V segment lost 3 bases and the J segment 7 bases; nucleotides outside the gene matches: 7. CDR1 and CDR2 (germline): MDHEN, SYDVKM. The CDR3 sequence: CASSLEDRVTGYTF. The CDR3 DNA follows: TGTGCCAGCAGTTTGGAGGACAGGGTGACTGGCTACACCTTC.

The CDR3 region has the DNA TGTGCCAGCAGCATTAGCGGGCCGCAGTTCTTC. Translation: CASSISGPQFF. The chain combines TRBV7-2 with TRBJ2-1; 7 nucleotides align to TRBD2. The CDR3 spans 11 residues. J was trimmed by 12 bases and V by 5 bases; bases with no gene match: 4. Germline CDR1 SGHTA, CDR2 FQGNSA. The full variable domain, in which reference TRBV7-2 and TRBJ2-1 provide the parts outside the CDR3, is GAGVSQSPSNKVTEKGKDVELRCDPISGHTALYWYRQSLGQGLEFLIYFQGNSAPDKSGLPSDRFSAERTGGSVSTLTIQRTQQEDSAVYLCASSISGPQFFGPGTRLTVL.

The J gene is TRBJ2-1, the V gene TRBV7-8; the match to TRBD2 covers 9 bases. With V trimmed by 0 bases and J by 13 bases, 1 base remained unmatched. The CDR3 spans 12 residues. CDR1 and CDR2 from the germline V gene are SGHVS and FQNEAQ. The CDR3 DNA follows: TGTGCCAGCAGCTTAGCAGCGGGGGGCCAGTTCTTC. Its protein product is CASSLAAGGQFF. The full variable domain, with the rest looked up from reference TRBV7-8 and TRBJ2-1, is GAGVSQSPRYKVAKRGQDVALRCDPISGHVSLFWYQQALGQGPEFLTYFQNEAQLDKSGLPSDRFFAERPEGSVSTLKIQRTQQEDSAVYLCASSLAAGGQFFGPGTRLTVL.

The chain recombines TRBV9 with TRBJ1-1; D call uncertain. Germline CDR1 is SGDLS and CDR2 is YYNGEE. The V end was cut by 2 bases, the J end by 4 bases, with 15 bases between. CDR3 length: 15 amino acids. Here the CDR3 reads CASSVHPGSGTEAFF. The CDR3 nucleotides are TGTGCCAGCAGCGTTCACCCGGGATCAGGCACTGAAGCTTTCTTT.

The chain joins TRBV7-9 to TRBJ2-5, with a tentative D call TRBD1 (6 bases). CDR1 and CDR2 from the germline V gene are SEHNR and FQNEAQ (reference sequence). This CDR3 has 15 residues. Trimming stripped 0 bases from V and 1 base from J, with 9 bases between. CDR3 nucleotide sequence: TGTGCCAGCAGCTTAGCCGGGACAAGCCAAGAGACCCAGTACTTC. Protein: CASSLAGTSQETQYF. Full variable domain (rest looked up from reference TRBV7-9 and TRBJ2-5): DTGVSQNPRHKITKRGQNVTFRCDPISEHNRLYWYRQTLGQGPEFLTYFQNEAQLEKSRLLSDRFSAERPKGSFSTLEIQRTEQGDSAMYLCASSLAGTSQETQYFGPGTRLLVL.

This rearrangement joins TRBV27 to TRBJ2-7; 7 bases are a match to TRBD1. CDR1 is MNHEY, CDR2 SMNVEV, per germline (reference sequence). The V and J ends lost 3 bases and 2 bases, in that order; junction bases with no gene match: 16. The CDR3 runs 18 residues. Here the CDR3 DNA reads TGTGCCAGCAGTTTTTGGGACAGTCATATTAAAAGTCCCTACGAGCAGTACTTC. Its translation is CASSFWDSHIKSPYEQYF.

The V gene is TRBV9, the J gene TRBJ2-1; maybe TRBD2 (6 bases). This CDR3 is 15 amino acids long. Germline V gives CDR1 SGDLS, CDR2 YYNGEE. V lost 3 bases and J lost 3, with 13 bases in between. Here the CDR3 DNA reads TGTGCCAGCAGCGCGGAGGGAGGCCTCTACAATGAGCAGTTCTTC. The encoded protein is CASSAEGGLYNEQFF.

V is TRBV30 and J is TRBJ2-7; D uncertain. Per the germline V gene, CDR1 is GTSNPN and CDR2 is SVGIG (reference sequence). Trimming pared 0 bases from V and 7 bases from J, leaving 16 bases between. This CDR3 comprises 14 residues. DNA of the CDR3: TGTGCCTGGAGTGTACCGGTCCCCCCATCGGAGCAGTACTTC. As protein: CAWSVPVPPSEQYF. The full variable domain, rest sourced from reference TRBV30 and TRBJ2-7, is SQTIHQWPATLVQPVGSPLSLECTVEGTSNPNLYWYRQAAGRGLQLLFYSVGIGQISSEVPQNLSASRPQDRQFILSSKKLLLSDSGFYLCAWSVPVPPSEQYFGPGTRLTVT.

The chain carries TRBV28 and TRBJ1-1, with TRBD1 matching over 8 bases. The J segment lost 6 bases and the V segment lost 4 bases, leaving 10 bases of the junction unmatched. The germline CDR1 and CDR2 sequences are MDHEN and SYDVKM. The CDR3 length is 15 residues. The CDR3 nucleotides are TGTGCCAGCAGTTCAGCGACAGGGGCAGGGTCTGAAGCTTTCTTT. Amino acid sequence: CASSSATGAGSEAFF.

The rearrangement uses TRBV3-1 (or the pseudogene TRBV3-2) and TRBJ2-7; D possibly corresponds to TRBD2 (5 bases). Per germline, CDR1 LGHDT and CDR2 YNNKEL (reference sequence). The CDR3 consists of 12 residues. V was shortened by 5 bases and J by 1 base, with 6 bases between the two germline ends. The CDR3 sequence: CASSSGSYEQYF. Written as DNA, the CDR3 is TGTGCCAGCAGCAGCGGATCCTACGAGCAGTACTTC.

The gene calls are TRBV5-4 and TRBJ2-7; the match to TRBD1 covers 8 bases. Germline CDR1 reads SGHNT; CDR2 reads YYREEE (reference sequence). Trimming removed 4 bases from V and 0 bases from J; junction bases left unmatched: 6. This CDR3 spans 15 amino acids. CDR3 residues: CASSAQGESSYEQYF. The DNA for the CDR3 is TGTGCCAGCAGCGCACAGGGGGAAAGCTCCTACGAGCAGTACTTC.

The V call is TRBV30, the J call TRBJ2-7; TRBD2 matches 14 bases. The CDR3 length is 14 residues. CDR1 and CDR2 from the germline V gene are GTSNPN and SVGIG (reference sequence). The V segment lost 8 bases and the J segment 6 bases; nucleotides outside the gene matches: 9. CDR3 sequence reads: CAGTSGSLSAEQYF. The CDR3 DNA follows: TGTGCCGGGACTAGCGGGAGCTTAAGTGCCGAGCAGTACTTC.

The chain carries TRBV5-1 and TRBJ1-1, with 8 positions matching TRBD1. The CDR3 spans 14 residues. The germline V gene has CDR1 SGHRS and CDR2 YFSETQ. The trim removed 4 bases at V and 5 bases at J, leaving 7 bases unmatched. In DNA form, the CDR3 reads TGCGCCAGCAGCAAAGGACAGGGAAGTACTGAAGCTTTCTTT. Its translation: CASSKGQGSTEAFF.

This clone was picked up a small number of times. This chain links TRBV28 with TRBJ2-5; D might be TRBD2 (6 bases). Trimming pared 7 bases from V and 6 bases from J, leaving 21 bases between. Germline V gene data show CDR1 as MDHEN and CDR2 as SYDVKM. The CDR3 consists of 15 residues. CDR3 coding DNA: TGTGCCAGCACAATCCGGTCCCCCGGGGGACAGACCCAGTACTTC. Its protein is CASTIRSPGGQTQYF.

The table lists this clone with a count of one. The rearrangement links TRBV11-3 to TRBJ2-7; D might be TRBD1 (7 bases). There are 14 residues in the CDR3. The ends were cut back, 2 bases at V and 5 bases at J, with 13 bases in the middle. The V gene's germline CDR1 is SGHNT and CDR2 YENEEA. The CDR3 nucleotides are TGTGCCAGCAGCTTACAGGGGGGTAAGGACGAGCAGTACTTC. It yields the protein CASSLQGGKDEQYF.

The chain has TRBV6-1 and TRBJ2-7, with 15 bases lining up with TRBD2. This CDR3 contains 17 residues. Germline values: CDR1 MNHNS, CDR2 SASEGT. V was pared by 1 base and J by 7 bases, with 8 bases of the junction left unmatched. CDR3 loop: CASSEGGLAGGRGEQYF. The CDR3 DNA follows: TGTGCCAGCAGTGAAGGGGGACTAGCGGGAGGACGGGGGGAGCAGTACTTC.

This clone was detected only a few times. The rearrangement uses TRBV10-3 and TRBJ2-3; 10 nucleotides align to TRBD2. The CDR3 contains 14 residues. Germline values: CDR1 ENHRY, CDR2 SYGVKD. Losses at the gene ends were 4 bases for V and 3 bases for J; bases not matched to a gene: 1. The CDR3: CAISASGRTDTQYF. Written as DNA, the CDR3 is TGTGCCATCAGTGCTAGCGGGAGAACAGATACGCAGTATTTT.

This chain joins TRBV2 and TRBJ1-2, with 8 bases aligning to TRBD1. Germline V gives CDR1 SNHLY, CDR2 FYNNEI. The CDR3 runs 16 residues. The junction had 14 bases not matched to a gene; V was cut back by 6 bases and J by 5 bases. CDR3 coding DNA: TGTGCCAGCAGCCACTTAGGACAGGGAGGAGGATATGGCTACACCTTC. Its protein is CASSHLGQGGGYGYTF.